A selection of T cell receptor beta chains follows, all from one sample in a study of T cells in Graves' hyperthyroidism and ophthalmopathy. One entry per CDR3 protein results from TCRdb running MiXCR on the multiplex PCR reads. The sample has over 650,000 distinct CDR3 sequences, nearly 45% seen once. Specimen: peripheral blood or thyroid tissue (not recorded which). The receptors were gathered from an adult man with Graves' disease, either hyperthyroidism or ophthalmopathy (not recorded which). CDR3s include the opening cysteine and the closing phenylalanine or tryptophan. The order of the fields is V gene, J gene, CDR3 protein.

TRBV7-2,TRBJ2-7,CASSLSGHQNEQYF
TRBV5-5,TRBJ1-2,CASSFLTRDGYTF
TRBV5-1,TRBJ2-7,CASSADQGGSSYEQYF
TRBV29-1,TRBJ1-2,CSVDYRYRGRYTF
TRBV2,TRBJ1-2,CASSDRDANYGYTF
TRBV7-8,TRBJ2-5,CASSLPASGADLQETQYF
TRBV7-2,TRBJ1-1,CASSLFEFGNTEAFF
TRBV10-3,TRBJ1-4,CASSPPRGSSTNEKLFF
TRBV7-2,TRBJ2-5,CASSTSPGLADWKTQYF
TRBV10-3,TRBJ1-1,CAGDRGSDTEAFF
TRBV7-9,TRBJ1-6,CASSQVGANSPLHF
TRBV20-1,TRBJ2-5,CSARDVPAGETQYF
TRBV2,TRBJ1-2,CASSDSPGGYGYTF
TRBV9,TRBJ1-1,CASSRTGGHTEAFF
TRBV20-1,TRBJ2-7,CSASMGEQYF
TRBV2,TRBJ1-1,CASSELVTEAFF
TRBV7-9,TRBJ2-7,CASSSDRSSYEQYF
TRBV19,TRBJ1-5,CATTGLQHQPQHF
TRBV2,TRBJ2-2,CASRNQGADTGELFF
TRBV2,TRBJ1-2,CASLEERGYGCTF
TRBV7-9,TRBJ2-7,CASSQAQGDEQYF
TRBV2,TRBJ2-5,CASAVGLAEQETQYF
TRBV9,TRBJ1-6,CASSVMKVVNSPLHF
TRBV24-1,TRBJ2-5,CATSDLGQTGDKETQYF
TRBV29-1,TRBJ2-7,CSVEAGTYEQYF
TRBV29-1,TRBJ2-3,CSVKTTDTQYF
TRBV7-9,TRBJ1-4,CASSSGGGARTNEKLFF
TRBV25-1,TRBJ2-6,CASRDSGAGANVLTF
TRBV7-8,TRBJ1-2,CASNTPGQLGSYTF
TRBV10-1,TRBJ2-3,CASSSTGAGATTQYF
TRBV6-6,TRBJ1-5,CASSYAGIRQPQHF
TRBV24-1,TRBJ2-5,CATSDPPGPAPRETQYF
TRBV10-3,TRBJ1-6,CAISFDIINSPLHF